The clone carrying this T cell receptor beta chain was seen a handful of times. The antigen is not known. The use of a sample-barcoded 5' primer and a J-beta primer mix characterized a second PCR of roughly 7 to 11 cycles. MiXCR was run by TCRdb on the 5' RACE reads, yielding one entry per CDR3 protein. Among 1.5 million to 2 million distinct CDR3 sequences listed, approximately 30% were seen once. This entry belongs to a study of blood T cells in healthy people across ages. Findings and caveats of the study: Diversity of TCR beta per million T cells declined in a roughly linear way with age.

The receptor's source is a woman in her 30s in good health. The sequencing input was blood.

The CDR3 reads CASSTPPGQGGHEQFF. The DNA for the CDR3 is TGTGCCAGCAGCACTCCCCCGGGACAGGGGGGGCATGAGCAGTTCTTC. V and J are TRBV3-1 and TRBJ2-1, with 11 bases matching TRBD1. From germline, CDR1 is LGHDT and CDR2 YNNKEL (reference sequence). The CDR3 runs 16 residues. V trimming: 5 bases; J trimming: 8 bases; junction bases outside the gene matches: 11.